The sequence of this T cell receptor (beta chain) was determined in a study of siplizumab effects on memory and regulatory T cells. Data came from immunoSEQ multiplex PCR; TCRdb stores just in-frame clones and leaves some out. This sample has 75,000 to 100,000 clones, with 85% to 95% found just once. The CDR3 has 18 residues. CDR1 is KGHSH and CDR2 is LQKENI in the germline V gene. Trimming pared 4 bases from V and 0 bases from J, leaving 16 bases between. Overall study results and limits: A mean of about 62% of mappable alloreactive CD4+ clones were Treg-derived with siplizumab, compared with 26.9% in controls.

This clone has a single count. Its antigen is currently unknown. Material: non-Treg CD4+ T cells sorted from blood. The sequence came from a human donor in good health. This chain joins TRBV18 and TRBJ1-6, with D unclear. The CDR3 sequence: CASSQRPGPSSYNSPLHF. CDR3 DNA: TGTGCCAGCTCACAACGTCCGGGCCCGAGCTCCTATAATTCACCCCTCCACTTT.